This T cell receptor (beta chain) was found in a study of PD-L1 blockade in urothelial cancer. Sequencing was performed with immunoSEQ multiplex PCR; in TCRdb, only in-frame clones are kept and a portion is missing. Found here are under 90,000 clones, 90% of them singletons; the top ten hold roughly 9.4%. Germline values: CDR1 SGDLS, CDR2 YYNGEE. Deletions cut 3 bases from V and 3 bases from J, with 18 bases between. The CDR3 runs 16 residues. This TCR was sampled from a man aged 55 to 70 with urothelial cancer. The sample in question was PBMCs, obtained around atezolizumab (anti-PD-L1) treatment. V gene TRBV9 combines with J gene TRBJ1-1; D ambiguous. The CDR3 region is CASSGGGFTMDTEAFF. DNA of the CDR3: TGTGCCAGCAGCGGAGGTGGATTTACGATGGACACTGAAGCTTTCTTT.